The 15 T cell receptor beta chains given below trace back to one sample, sequenced in a study of T-cell reconstitution after alpha-beta-depleted transplantation in children. Unique molecular identifiers were incorporated during preparation of the TCRbeta library. TCRdb re-called the PCR reads with MiXCR, one entry per CDR3 protein. The profile covers nearly 250,000 distinct CDR3 sequences, with roughly 8.2% appearing a single time and 6.3% taken by the ten largest. The source material was PBMCs, mostly from graft donor cells, sampled 180 days after TCRalphabeta/CD19-depleted stem cell transplant. These receptors originate from a male patient between 10 and 17 years old who had a stem cell transplant for acute lymphoblastic leukemia, so the T cells may come from the graft donor.

At least ten counts were recorded for this clonotype. The rearrangement joins TRBV2 to TRBJ2-5; 10 positions match TRBD2. Germline CDR1 is SNHLY and CDR2 is FYNNEI. CDR3 length: 16 residues. The ends lost 4 bases at V and 4 bases at J; junction bases unmatched: 9. CDR3 sequence reads: CASSVQPAGGLETQYF. CDR3 in DNA: TGTGCCAGCAGTGTCCAACCAGCGGGGGGGTTAGAGACCCAGTACTTC.

This clonotype was seen repeatedly, ten times or more. The J gene is TRBJ2-7, the V gene TRBV4-1; 10 bases fit TRBD2. Losses at the gene ends were 0 bases for V and 6 bases for J; bases not matched to a gene: 5. CDR1 and CDR2 from the germline V gene are MGHRA and YSYEKL. The CDR3 runs to 15 residues. CDR3 protein: CASSQDLAGVPEQYF. The CDR3 region has the DNA TGCGCCAGCAGCCAAGACCTAGCGGGAGTCCCCGAGCAGTACTTC.

Regarding this clonotype: A much larger clone lies one base from this, so it may be a read error. This chain's CDR3 is CASSQQPSPNTEASF. The CDR3 nucleotides are TGCGCCAGCAGCCAACAACCCTCCCCGAACACTGAAGCTTCCTTT. The chain links TRBV4-1 to TRBJ1-1; D gene uncertain. Germline loops: CDR1 MGHRA, CDR2 YSYEKL. This CDR3 region has 15 residues.

Concerning this clonotype itself: With a much larger clone just one base away, this may be a read error. The CDR3 DNA reads TGTGCCAGCAGTTACCTGGCGGGGAGGCATACAGATACGCATTATTTT. It yields the protein CASSYLAGRHTDTHYF. The chain recombines TRBV6-5 with TRBJ2-3, with D possibly being TRBD2 (6 bases). This CDR3 has 16 residues. Germline values: CDR1 MNHEY, CDR2 SVGAGI.

This clonotype was detected many times. This chain uses TRBV7-9 with TRBJ2-1, with TRBD1 identical over 10 bases. Germline CDR1 reads SEHNR; CDR2 reads FQNEAQ (reference sequence). This CDR3 comprises 14 residues. V lost 4 bases and J lost 5; bases outside the gene matches: 2. CDR3 nucleotide sequence: TGTGCCAGCAGCTGGACAGGGGGAAACAATGAGCAGTTCTTC. This encodes CASSWTGGNNEQFF.

Worth noting for this clonotype: A much larger clone is a single base away; this may be a read error. This CDR3 is missing its conserved last phenylalanine or tryptophan, likely due to a read error. V is TRBV9 and J is TRBJ1-1, with D perhaps TRBD1 (5 bases). V was clipped by 3 bases and J by 4 bases, with 13 bases between them. The CDR3 is 14 residues long. Germline-derived CDR1 and CDR2 are SGDLS and YYNGEE. The CDR3 DNA reads as TGTGCCAGCAGCGGCGGAGGGACGTCCACTGAAGCTTTCCTT. This sequence encodes CASSGGGTSTEAFL.

In its sample, this clonotype was seen many times. J is TRBJ2-5 and V is TRBV12-3 or TRBV12-4; D could derive from TRBD1 or TRBD2 (6 bases each). Trimming took off 6 bases at V and 5 bases at J, with 16 bases between the two ends. This CDR3 region has 14 residues. CDR3 nucleotides: TGTGCCAGCAGCCCGGGGGCAGGCCGGGAGACCCAGTACTTC. Its protein product is CASSPGAGRETQYF.

This clonotype was seen many times. This sequence joins TRBV19 and TRBJ1-2; TRBD1 matches at 10 bases. After removal of 3 bases from V and 7 bases from J, the junction contained 5 bases not matched to a gene. Germline values: CDR1 LNHDA, CDR2 SQIVND (reference sequence). The CDR3 spans 14 residues. CDR3 DNA sequence: TGTGCCAGTAGTATCGAGGGGACAGGGGTTGGCTACACCTTC. Protein: CASSIEGTGVGYTF.

The sample holds many counts of this clonotype. The rearrangement links TRBV20-1 to TRBJ2-1; TRBD2 agrees at 8 bases. The CDR3 extends over 18 amino acids. The V gene's germline CDR1 is DFQATT and CDR2 SNEGSKA (reference sequence). Germline trimming cut 1 base from V and 3 bases from J; bases unmatched to any gene: 14. In nucleotides, the CDR3 is TGCAGTGCTAGAGTCTCCGTACTTACTAGCGGCTACTACAATGAGCAGTTCTTC. It translates to CSARVSVLTSGYYNEQFF.

This rearrangement joins TRBV24-1 to TRBJ2-3; possibly TRBD2 for D (6 bases). Germline assignment: CDR1 KGHDR and CDR2 SFDVKD. The CDR3 runs to 16 residues. The ends were cut back, 3 bases at V and 2 bases at J, with 14 bases in the middle. CDR3 sequence (DNA): TGTGCCACCAGTGATCAGCGGAGGGGTGACACAGATACGCAGTATTTT. Translated: CATSDQRRGDTDTQYF.

Ten or more counts support this clonotype. The chain employs TRBV5-4 and TRBJ2-5; 7 bases line up with TRBD1. The trim removed 3 bases at V and 5 bases at J, leaving 10 bases unmatched. Germline V lookup: CDR1 SGHNT, CDR2 YYREEE (reference sequence). The CDR3 sequence is 15 residues long. CDR3 loop: CASSSPGTASETQYF. CDR3 bases: TGTGCCAGCAGCTCTCCCGGGACAGCGTCGGAGACCCAGTACTTC. The full variable domain, rest sourced from reference TRBV5-4 and TRBJ2-5, is ETGVTQSPTHLIKTRGQQVTLRCSSQSGHNTVSWYQQALGQGPQFIFQYYREEENGRGNFPPRFSGLQFPNYSSELNVNALELDDSALYLCASSSPGTASETQYFGPGTRLLVL.

Notes on this clonotype: Just one base apart from a much larger clone, this may be a read error. The chain uses TRBV4-2 and TRBJ2-3, with D perhaps TRBD2 (5 bases). This CDR3 comprises 13 residues. The germline CDR1 and CDR2 sequences are LGHNA and YNFKEQ. The DNA for the CDR3 is TGTGCCGGCAGCCCGGACTTCCCAGATACGCAGTATTTT. Protein: CAGSPDFPDTQYF.

This chain connects TRBV29-1 to TRBJ2-7; possibly TRBD1 for D (5 bases). The V gene's germline CDR1 is SQVTM and CDR2 ANQGSEA. CDR3 length: 13 amino acids. Deletions cut 2 bases from V and 3 bases from J, with 11 bases between. In nucleotides, the CDR3 is TGCAGCGTTGAAACAGCGACAGACTACGAGCAGTACTTC. Residues: CSVETATDYEQYF.

The table lists this clonotype with many counts. The gene calls are TRBV12-3 or TRBV12-4 and TRBJ2-2; tentative D call: TRBD2 (6 bases). CDR3 length equals 15 residues. With 3 bases removed from V and 4 bases from J, the gap between germline ends came to 12 bases. The CDR3 coding sequence is TGTGCCAGCAGTTTCGGAGGGCTTGTCACCGGGGAGCTGTTTTTT. Amino acid sequence: CASSFGGLVTGELFF.

This clonotype has ten or more counts. The CDR3 protein is CSGWGQGEMETQYF. The CDR3 DNA follows: TGCAGCGGCTGGGGACAGGGGGAGATGGAGACCCAGTACTTC. This chain uses TRBV29-1 with TRBJ2-5, with 11 bases that match TRBD1. V dropped 7 bases and J dropped 5; count of bases not matched to a gene: 9. The CDR3 extends over 14 amino acids. In germline, CDR1 is SQVTM, CDR2 ANQGSEA.